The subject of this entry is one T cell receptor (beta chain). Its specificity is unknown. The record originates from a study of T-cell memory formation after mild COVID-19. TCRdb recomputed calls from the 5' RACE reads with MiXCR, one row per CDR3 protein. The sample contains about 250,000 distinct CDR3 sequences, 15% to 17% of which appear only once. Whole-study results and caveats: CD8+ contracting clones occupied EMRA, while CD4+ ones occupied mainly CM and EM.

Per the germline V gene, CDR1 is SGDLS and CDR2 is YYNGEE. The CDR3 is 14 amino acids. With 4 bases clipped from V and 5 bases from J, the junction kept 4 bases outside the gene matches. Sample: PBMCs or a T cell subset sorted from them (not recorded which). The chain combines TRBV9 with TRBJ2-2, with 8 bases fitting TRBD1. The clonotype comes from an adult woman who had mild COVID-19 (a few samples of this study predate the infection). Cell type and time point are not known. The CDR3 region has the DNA TGTGCCAGCAGCCCCCGGACAGGGACCGGGGAGCTGTTTTTT. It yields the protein CASSPRTGTGELFF.